Below, 20 T cell receptor beta chains from the same sample are listed, as sequenced in a study of T cells in Graves' hyperthyroidism and ophthalmopathy. TCR beta CDR3 sequences were amplified from RNA transcripts. When the TCR CDR3 underwent first-round RT-PCR, the HTBI primer set was used. TCRdb re-called the multiplex PCR reads with MiXCR, one entry per CDR3 protein. Counted here are more than 350,000 distinct CDR3 sequences, about 16% occurring once; the ten biggest clones make up approximately 19%. Sequenced: blood. The receptor set was obtained from a woman aged 55-69 years with Graves' ophthalmopathy.

This chain connects TRBV4-2 to TRBJ1-4; a possible D gene is TRBD1 (6 bases). This CDR3 is built from 16 residues. CDR1 and CDR2 (germline): LGHNA, YNFKEQ. Trimming removed 0 bases from V and 10 bases from J, with 18 bases in between. The CDR3 spells CASSQDVGGGRRKLFF. CDR3 sequence (DNA): TGTGCCAGCAGCCAAGACGTGGGGGGGGGCAGGAGAAAACTGTTTTTT.

This clonotype was counted at least ten times. The chain carries TRBV2 and TRBJ2-3; 13 nucleotides agree with TRBD2. Losses at the gene ends were 4 bases for V and 3 bases for J; bases not matched to a gene: 1. The CDR3 is made up of 15 amino acids. In germline, CDR1 is SNHLY, CDR2 FYNNEI. CDR3 in amino acids: CASSGLAGGTDTQYF. In DNA form, the CDR3 reads TGTGCCAGCAGTGGACTAGCGGGAGGTACAGATACGCAGTATTTT.

In its sample, this clonotype was seen a few times. The chain has TRBV6-1 and TRBJ1-2, with TRBD1 as a possible D gene (5 bases). V was trimmed by 5 bases and J by 8 bases, leaving 15 bases between them. The CDR3 sequence is 13 residues long. Germline lookup yields CDR1 MNHNS and CDR2 SASEGT. Written as DNA, the CDR3 is TGTGCCAGCAGTCCTCGGGACGCCTCCGGCTACACCTTC. The encoded protein is CASSPRDASGYTF.

This clonotype has at least ten counts. CDR3: CASSGLLQETQYF. For the CDR3, the DNA is TGTGCCAGCAGTGGACTACTACAAGAGACCCAGTACTTC. The chain uses TRBV2 and TRBJ2-5, with D tentatively TRBD2 (5 bases). Per germline, CDR1 SNHLY and CDR2 FYNNEI. The CDR3 is 13 amino acids. The germline V and J ends were trimmed by 4 bases and 2 bases, with 8 bases remaining between them.

This clonotype was seen many times. The CDR3 loop reads CASSQEGGQETQYF. The DNA for the CDR3 is TGTGCCAGCAGCCAAGAAGGGGGGCAAGAGACCCAGTACTTC. The chain is built from TRBV4-2 and TRBJ2-5; perhaps D is TRBD1 or TRBD2 (6 bases each). The CDR3 length is 14 residues. Germline loops: CDR1 LGHNA, CDR2 YNFKEQ. Trimming took off 0 bases at V and 2 bases at J, with 7 bases between the two ends.

This clonotype was detected many times. The rearrangement uses TRBV5-1 and TRBJ2-1; no definite D call. The CDR3 contains 14 residues. The germline V gene encodes CDR1 SGHRS and CDR2 YFSETQ. With 5 bases removed from V and 7 bases from J, the gap between germline ends came to 16 bases. The chain's CDR3 is CASSSVLAFNEQFF. For the CDR3, the DNA is TGCGCCAGCAGTTCGGTGTTGGCTTTTAATGAGCAGTTCTTC.

There are many counts of this clonotype. The chain uses TRBV30 and TRBJ1-4, with D tentatively TRBD1 (6 bases). The CDR3 is 14 amino acids. Per the germline V gene, CDR1 is GTSNPN and CDR2 is SVGIG (reference sequence). V dropped 0 bases and J dropped 8 bases, with 13 bases sitting between them. CDR3 loop: CAWSVLTGREKLFF. In nucleotides, the CDR3 is TGTGCCTGGAGTGTATTAACAGGGAGGGAAAAACTGTTTTTT.

This clonotype was seen repeatedly, ten times or more. This chain links TRBV7-2 with TRBJ2-7, with TRBD2 matching 11 bases. The CDR3 spans 15 residues. V dropped 1 base and J dropped 3; count of bases not matched to a gene: 2. Germline loops: CDR1 SGHTA, CDR2 FQGNSA. The CDR3 nucleotides read TGTGCCAGCAGCTTAGTGGGACTAGCGGACTACGAGCAGTACTTC. Its protein product is CASSLVGLADYEQYF. The variable domain in full, completed from reference TRBV7-2 and TRBJ2-7, reads GAGVSQSPSNKVTEKGKDVELRCDPISGHTALYWYRQSLGQGLEFLIYFQGNSAPDKSGLPSDRFSAERTGGSVSTLTIQRTQQEDSAVYLCASSLVGLADYEQYFGPGTRLTVT.

There are many counts of this clonotype. This chain links TRBV28 with TRBJ2-6, with a possible D match to TRBD2 (5 bases). In germline, CDR1 is MDHEN, CDR2 SYDVKM. The CDR3 spans 13 residues. Trimming left V 6 bases short and J 4 bases short, with 7 bases between. CDR3 in DNA: TGTGCCAGCAGCCCGGGGGGGGCCAACGTCCTGACTTTC. It specifies CASSPGGANVLTF.

As to this clonotype: This CDR3 is missing its conserved last phenylalanine or tryptophan, likely due to a read error. V gene TRBV12-3 or TRBV12-4 combines with J gene TRBJ2-5, with D perhaps matching TRBD2 (6 bases). CDR3 length equals 12 residues. V lost 6 bases and J lost 5, with 10 bases in between. CDR3 region: CASSQTRETQYL. CDR3 nucleotides: TGTGCCAGCAGCCAGACTAGGGAGACCCAGTACCTC.

This clonotype was detected many times. This chain connects TRBV5-1 to TRBJ2-2; D remains unclear. Germline CDR1 SGHRS, CDR2 YFSETQ. Trimming removed 3 bases from V and 1 base from J, with 13 bases in between. The CDR3 runs 16 residues. The CDR3, as DNA: TGCGCCAGCAGCTCCAACCCGACGGGGAACACCGGGGAGCTGTTTTTT. This codes for CASSSNPTGNTGELFF.

This clonotype appeared many times. This sequence joins TRBV29-1 and TRBJ1-1; D possibly corresponds to TRBD1 (5 bases). This CDR3 has 14 amino acids. V gave up 7 bases and J gave up 1 base, with 16 bases separating them. Germline loops: CDR1 SQVTM, CDR2 ANQGSEA. CDR3 nucleotide sequence: TGCAGCGCTACTGTCGGGGCCCAGAACACTGAAGCTTTCTTT. Translation: CSATVGAQNTEAFF.

The chain uses TRBV5-1 and TRBJ2-3; D is perhaps TRBD1 (6 bases). Deletions cut 5 bases from V and 2 bases from J, with 15 bases between. Germline V CDR1 and CDR2: SGHRS, YFSETQ. CDR3 size: 15 residues. The DNA for the CDR3 is TGCGCCAGCAGTTGGGCAGGGGAGAACACAGATACGCAGTATTTT. Its translation: CASSWAGENTDTQYF.

This clonotype has a count of ten or more. The V call is TRBV28, the J call TRBJ2-3, with unresolved D. Germline V gene data show CDR1 as MDHEN and CDR2 as SYDVKM. This CDR3 comprises 12 residues. V dropped 5 bases and J dropped 3 bases, with 6 bases sitting between them. In DNA form, the CDR3 reads TGTGCCAGCAGTCCGATTACAGATACGCAGTATTTT. Translated, it gives CASSPITDTQYF. Filled out from reference TRBV28 and TRBJ2-3, the complete variable domain reads DVKVTQSSRYLVKRTGEKVFLECVQDMDHENMFWYRQDPGLGLRLIYFSYDVKMKEKGDIPEGYSVSREKKERFSLILESASTNQTSMYLCASSPITDTQYFGPGTRLTVL.

This clonotype was recorded a few times. CDR3 DNA: TGCGCCAGCAGCTTGAGTTCAGGGAGCCAGTACGATGAGCAGTTCTTC. Residues: CASSLSSGSQYDEQFF. This sequence joins TRBV5-1 and TRBJ2-1; D may match TRBD1 or TRBD2 (5 bases each). The CDR3 is 16 amino acids. Trimming stripped 1 base from V and 8 bases from J, with 19 bases between. Looked up from germline, CDR1 is SGHRS and CDR2 is YFSETQ.

The chain employs TRBV5-1 and TRBJ2-3, with 9 bases identical to TRBD1. The germline gives CDR1 SGHRS, CDR2 YFSETQ. The CDR3 length is 15 residues. Germline trimming cut 4 bases from V and 6 bases from J; bases unmatched to any gene: 9. CDR3 DNA: TGCGCCAGCAGCAACCCGGGACAGGGCTCTGATACGCAGTATTTT. It translates to CASSNPGQGSDTQYF. The full variable domain, completed using reference TRBV5-1 and TRBJ2-3, is KAGVTQTPRYLIKTRGQQVTLSCSPISGHRSVSWYQQTPGQGLQFLFEYFSETQRNKGNFPGRFSGRQFSNSRSEMNVSTLELGDSALYLCASSNPGQGSDTQYFGPGTRLTVL.

The rearrangement joins TRBV24-1 to TRBJ2-1; 7 bases map to TRBD2. J was trimmed by 4 bases and V by 4 bases; bases with no gene match: 0. Germline CDR1 and CDR2: KGHDR and SFDVKD. The CDR3 consists of 13 residues. CDR3: CATSEAGYNEQFF. The DNA of the CDR3 is TGTGCCACCAGTGAAGCGGGGTACAATGAGCAGTTCTTC.

This clonotype was found a few times. The gene calls are TRBV7-9 and TRBJ2-7; D gene uncertain. Germline values: CDR1 SEHNR, CDR2 FQNEAQ (reference sequence). V lost 6 bases and J 0 bases, leaving 12 bases between the germline ends. The CDR3 totals 14 residues. CDR3 sequence (DNA): TGTGCCAGCAGTATTTCCCGGAGCTCCTACGAGCAGTACTTC. Its protein is CASSISRSSYEQYF.

This clonotype was counted a few times. The chain is built from TRBV7-9 and TRBJ2-1; the match to TRBD2 covers 11 bases. CDR3 length: 16 residues. Trimming cost V 2 bases and J 9 bases; bases outside gene matches: 9. The germline V gene has CDR1 SEHNR and CDR2 FQNEAQ (reference sequence). The CDR3 is CASSLSPTSGTGEQFF. The CDR3 DNA is TGTGCCAGCAGCTTATCCCCGACTAGCGGGACTGGTGAGCAGTTCTTC. Together with reference TRBV7-9 and TRBJ2-1, the CDR3 gives the full variable domain: DTGVSQNPRHKITKRGQNVTFRCDPISEHNRLYWYRQTLGQGPEFLTYFQNEAQLEKSRLLSDRFSAERPKGSFSTLEIQRTEQGDSAMYLCASSLSPTSGTGEQFFGPGTRLTVL.

The table lists this clonotype with many counts. The chain employs TRBV20-1 and TRBJ2-1; TRBD2 matches 11 bases. Trimming removed 0 bases from V and 5 bases from J; junction bases left unmatched: 6. The CDR3 runs to 16 residues. The germline CDR1 and CDR2 sequences are DFQATT and SNEGSKA (reference sequence). This CDR3 reads CSARDRLAGGHNEQFF. The DNA for the CDR3 is TGCAGTGCTAGAGATCGGCTAGCGGGAGGCCACAATGAGCAGTTCTTC.